This T cell receptor (beta chain) was recovered during a study of blood T cells in healthy people across ages. The second PCR ran about 6 to 12 cycles with a sample-barcoded 5' primer and J-beta primers. TCRdb passed the 5' RACE reads through MiXCR, listing each CDR3 protein once. The sample holds 780,000 or so distinct CDR3 sequences, 50% to 65% seen once. Whole-study findings and limits: In the absence of known donor CMV status, changes in expanded clonotypes were possibly confounded. Strong correlation was found linking TCR beta diversity to naive T cell percentage.

Trimming cost V 0 bases and J 0 bases, with 6 bases left between them. The length of the CDR3 is 14 residues. CDR1 is DFQATT and CDR2 is SNEGSKA in the germline V gene (reference sequence). Details on this clonotype: The target antigen is unknown.

Donors were healthy Caucasian individuals from Russia aged about 6 to 95. Donors gave 8.5 to 10 milliliters of peripheral blood apiece. The sequenced sample consisted of blood. The chain uses TRBV20-1 and TRBJ1-5, with D perhaps matching TRBD1 (6 bases). The sequence was obtained from an elderly man in good health. The CDR3 DNA is TGCAGTGCTAGAGAAGGGGGTAGCAATCAGCCCCAGCATTTT. It translates to CSAREGGSNQPQHF.